This T cell receptor beta chain was sequenced in a study of cytotoxic CD8 clonotypes in ibrutinib-treated CLL. Study-wide results and caveats: A difference in sampling times existed between sustained-remission and progressing patients.

Germline lookup yields CDR1 GTSNPN and CDR2 SVGIG (reference sequence). This CDR3 has 16 amino acids. Trimming cost V 2 bases and J 5 bases; bases outside gene matches: 5. Generated by immunoSEQ multiplex PCR, the TCRdb table keeps only in-frame clones and is missing some. The sample lists roughly 70,000 clones; approximately 80% were seen once. With respect to this clone: The antigen remains undetermined.

The TCR comes from a human donor with chronic lymphocytic leukemia. Sequencing was performed on PBMCs, taken at disease progression, from a patient treated with ibrutinib. The rearrangement links TRBV30 to TRBJ2-5; 16 bases fit TRBD2. The CDR3 DNA follows: TGTGCCTGGAGTAGCGGGGGACTAGCGGGAGGGGAGACCCAGTACTTC. The encoded protein is CAWSSGGLAGGETQYF.